A selection of T cell receptor beta chains follows, all from one sample in a study of shared clonotypes between healthy human individuals. TCRdb keeps only in-frame clones here, not all; method: immunoSEQ multiplex PCR. The sample comprises about 2.2 million clones, roughly 91% of which are singletons, and 1.5% to 2% rests with the top ten. Material for sequencing was naive CD8+ T cells from PBMCs. These receptors came from a man younger than 35 in good health. Some clones in this sample may be carry-over from other donors' samples. CDR3s include the opening cysteine and the closing phenylalanine or tryptophan. Fields, in order: CDR3 length, clone size, D gene, J gene, V gene, CDR3 DNA, CDR3 protein. D genes are given only for firm matches. A row's size may be missing; if present it is once, few, many or a size class.

16,-,TRBD2,TRBJ2-3,TRBV14,TGTGCCAGCAGCGAGAGAAGACTAGCGGGGCGGGATACGCAGTATTTT,CASSERRLAGRDTQYF
15,-,-,TRBJ2-7,TRBV27,TGTGCCAGCAGTTTACGGGGGAAGGGGGCCTACGAGCAGTACTTC,CASSLRGKGAYEQYF
17,-,-,TRBJ2-7,TRBV28,TGTGCCAGCAGTTTAAATGAAGGGATATTAAGCTCCTACGAGCAGTACTTC,CASSLNEGILSSYEQYF
16,once,TRBD2,TRBJ2-2,TRBV7-9,TGTGCCAGCAGCTTAGTCCCTAGCGGGTCTGCCGGGGAGCTGTTTTTT,CASSLVPSGSAGELFF
11,-,-,TRBJ1-1,TRBV4-2,TGTGCCAGCAGCCAAGGGGGTGAGGCTTTCTTT,CASSQGGEAFF
18,-,TRBD2,TRBJ2-7,TRBV6-4,TGTGCCAGCAGTGACTCTAGCGGCGGGAGATGGGTTCCCCACGAGCAGTACTTC,CASSDSSGGRWVPHEQYF
17,-,TRBD2,TRBJ2-3,TRBV7-9,TGTGCCAGCAGCTTCCCTCTACTAGCGACTAGCACAGATACGCAGTATTTT,CASSFPLLATSTDTQYF
17,-,-,TRBJ2-2,TRBV5-1,TGCGCCAGCAGCCTCGGCTTGGACACGATGAACACCGGGGAGCTGTTTTTT,CASSLGLDTMNTGELFF
15,-,-,TRBJ1-3,TRBV10-3,TGTGCCATCAGGGAGGGCGGACAGAAAGGAAACACCATATATTTT,CAIREGGQKGNTIYF
13,-,TRBD1,TRBJ1-2,TRBV30,TGTGCCTGGAGTCTGGGACAGGGCTCTGGCTACACCTTC,CAWSLGQGSGYTF
15,-,-,TRBJ1-1,TRBV28,TGTGCCAGCACACCTGGGGAGGGCGGGCACACTGAAGCTTTCTTT,CASTPGEGGHTEAFF
15,-,-,TRBJ1-2,TRBV4-1,TGCGCCAGCAGCCAAGCCGGGGGAGGGTACTATGGCTACACCTTC,CASSQAGGGYYGYTF
14,-,-,TRBJ2-7,TRBV4-2,TGTGCCAGCAGCCAAGCGCCCGGAGCCTACGAGCAGTACTTC,CASSQAPGAYEQYF
15,-,TRBD1,TRBJ2-1,TRBV7-3,TGTGCCAGCAGGCCGACAGGGAGCTCCTACAATGAGCAGTTCTTC,CASRPTGSSYNEQFF
15,-,TRBD1,TRBJ1-5,TRBV6-5,TGTGCCAGCAAGGACAGGGTTCAGAGCAATCAGCCCCAGCATTTT,CASKDRVQSNQPQHF
15,-,-,TRBJ1-4,TRBV19,TGTGCCAGTAGTATTGCCGACAGGACTAATGAAAAACTGTTTTTT,CASSIADRTNEKLFF
17,once,TRBD2,TRBJ2-3,TRBV7-2,TGTGCCAGCAGCTTACTAGCGGGGGGCCCCCTCACAGATACGCAGTATTTT,CASSLLAGGPLTDTQYF
11,-,-,TRBJ2-7,TRBV6-6,TGTGCCACCGGACGCGACTACGAGCAGTACTTC,CATGRDYEQYF
16,-,-,TRBJ2-7,TRBV4-1,TGCGCCAGCAGCCAGGCCTTAGAAGGGGCCTCCTACGAGCAGTACTTC,CASSQALEGASYEQYF
15,once,TRBD2,TRBJ2-7,TRBV4-1,TGCGCCAGCAGCCGCGGCGGGGGTAGCGAGTACGAGCAGTACTTC,CASSRGGGSEYEQYF
13,-,-,TRBJ2-1,TRBV7-9,TGTGCCAGCAGCTTAGCCCGGTACAATGAGCAGTTCTTC,CASSLARYNEQFF
13,-,TRBD1,TRBJ2-7,TRBV29-1,TGCAGCGCTTGGACAGGGGGCGCCTCCGAGCAGTACTTC,CSAWTGGASEQYF
15,-,TRBD2,TRBJ2-7,TRBV29-1,TGCAGCGTTGAGTCTAGCGGGAGACCGCCCTACGAGCAGTACTTC,CSVESSGRPPYEQYF
16,-,-,TRBJ2-3,TRBV7-9,TGTGCCAGCAGTTACCATTCCCGCGACCTTACAGATACGCAGTATTTT,CASSYHSRDLTDTQYF
16,-,TRBD1,TRBJ2-2,TRBV7-3,TGTGCCAGCAGCTCGCGGACAGGGTTCGGTGCCGGGGAGCTGTTTTTT,CASSSRTGFGAGELFF
14,-,-,TRBJ1-3,TRBV7-2,TGTGCCAGCAGCCCGACGGGCTCTGGAAACACCATATATTTT,CASSPTGSGNTIYF
12,-,-,TRBJ2-7,TRBV5-1,TGCGCCAGCAGCATACAACAGGGCGAGCAGTACTTC,CASSIQQGEQYF
15,-,TRBD1,TRBJ1-5,TRBV5-1,TGCGCCAGCAGCTTGACTGGGACAGGGGGACAGCCCCAGCATTTT,CASSLTGTGGQPQHF